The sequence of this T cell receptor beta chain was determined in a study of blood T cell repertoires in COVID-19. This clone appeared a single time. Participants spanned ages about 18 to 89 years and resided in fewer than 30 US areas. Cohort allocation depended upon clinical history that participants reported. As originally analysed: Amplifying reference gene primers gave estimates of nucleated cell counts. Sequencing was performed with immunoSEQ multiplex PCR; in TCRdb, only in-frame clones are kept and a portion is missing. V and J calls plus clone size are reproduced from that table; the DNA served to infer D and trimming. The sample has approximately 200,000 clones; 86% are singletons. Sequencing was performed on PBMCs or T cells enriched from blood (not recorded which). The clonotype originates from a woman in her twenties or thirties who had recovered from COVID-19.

The CDR3 region has the DNA TGTGCCAGCAGTGAAACCTCCGCCGGTTCTGGAAACACCATATATTTT. Translation: CASSETSAGSGNTIYF. This chain connects TRBV6-1 to TRBJ1-3; unclear D gene. V was trimmed by 2 bases and J by 1 base, leaving 12 bases between them. The germline V gene has CDR1 MNHNS and CDR2 SASEGT. The CDR3 loop spans 16 amino acids.